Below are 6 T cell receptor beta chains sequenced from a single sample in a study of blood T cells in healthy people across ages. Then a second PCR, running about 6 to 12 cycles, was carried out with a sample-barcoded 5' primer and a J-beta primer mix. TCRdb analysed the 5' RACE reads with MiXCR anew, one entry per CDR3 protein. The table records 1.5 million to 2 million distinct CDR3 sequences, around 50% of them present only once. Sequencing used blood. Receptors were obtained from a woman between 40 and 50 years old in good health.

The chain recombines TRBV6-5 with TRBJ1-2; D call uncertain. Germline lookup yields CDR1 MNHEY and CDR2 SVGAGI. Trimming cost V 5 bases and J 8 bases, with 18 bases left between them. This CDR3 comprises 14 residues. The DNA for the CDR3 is TGTGCCAGCAGTGGTGGAGGGCCGGGGATAGGCTACACCTTC. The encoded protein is CASSGGGPGIGYTF.

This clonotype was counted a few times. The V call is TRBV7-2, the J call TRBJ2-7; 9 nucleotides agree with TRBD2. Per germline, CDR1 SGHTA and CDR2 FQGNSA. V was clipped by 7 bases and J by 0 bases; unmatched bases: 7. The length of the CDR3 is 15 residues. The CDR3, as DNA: TGTGCCAGCATCCTAACTAGCGGGCTCTCCTACGAGCAGTACTTC. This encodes CASILTSGLSYEQYF. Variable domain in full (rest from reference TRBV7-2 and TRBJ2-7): GAGVSQSPSNKVTEKGKDVELRCDPISGHTALYWYRQSLGQGLEFLIYFQGNSAPDKSGLPSDRFSAERTGGSVSTLTIQRTQQEDSAVYLCASILTSGLSYEQYFGPGTRLTVT.

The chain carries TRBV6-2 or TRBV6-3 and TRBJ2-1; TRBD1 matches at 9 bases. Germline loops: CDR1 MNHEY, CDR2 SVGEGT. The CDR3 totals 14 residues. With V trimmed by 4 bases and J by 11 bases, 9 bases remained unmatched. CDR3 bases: TGTGCCAGCAGTTCCGCCGGGACAGGGAACAAGCAGTTCTTC. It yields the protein CASSSAGTGNKQFF.

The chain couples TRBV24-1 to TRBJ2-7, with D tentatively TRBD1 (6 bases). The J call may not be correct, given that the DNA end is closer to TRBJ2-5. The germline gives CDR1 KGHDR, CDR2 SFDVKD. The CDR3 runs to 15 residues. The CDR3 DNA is TGTGCCACCAGTGATTTACGGCAGGGGAAAGAGACCCAGTACTTC. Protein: CATSDLRQGKETQYF.

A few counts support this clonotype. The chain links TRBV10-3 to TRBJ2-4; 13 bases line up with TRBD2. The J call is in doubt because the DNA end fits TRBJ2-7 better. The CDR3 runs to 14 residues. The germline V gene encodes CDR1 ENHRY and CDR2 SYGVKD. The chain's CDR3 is CAIRTSGGGDEQYF. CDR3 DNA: TGTGCCATTAGGACTAGCGGGGGCGGAGACGAGCAGTACTTC.

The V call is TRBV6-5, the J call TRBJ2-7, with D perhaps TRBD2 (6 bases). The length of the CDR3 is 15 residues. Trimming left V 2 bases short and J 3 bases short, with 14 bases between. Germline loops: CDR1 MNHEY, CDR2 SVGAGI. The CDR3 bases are TGTGCCAGCAGTTACACATCGGGGGTAGGCTACGAGCAGTACTTC. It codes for CASSYTSGVGYEQYF.